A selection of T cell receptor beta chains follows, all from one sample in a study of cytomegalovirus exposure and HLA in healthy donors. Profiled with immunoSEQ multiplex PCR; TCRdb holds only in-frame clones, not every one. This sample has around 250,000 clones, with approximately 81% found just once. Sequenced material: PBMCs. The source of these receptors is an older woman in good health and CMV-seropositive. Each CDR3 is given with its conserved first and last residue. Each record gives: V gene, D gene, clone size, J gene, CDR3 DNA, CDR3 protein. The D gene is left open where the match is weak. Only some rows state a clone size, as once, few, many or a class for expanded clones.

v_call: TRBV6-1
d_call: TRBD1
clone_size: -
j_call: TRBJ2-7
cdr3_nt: TGTGCCAGCAATCCGGGACAGTATTCAAGCGAGCAGTACTTC
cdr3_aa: CASNPGQYSSEQYF

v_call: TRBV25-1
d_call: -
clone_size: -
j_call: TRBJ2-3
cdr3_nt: TGTGCCACTGAAGCGTTAGATACGCAGTATTTT
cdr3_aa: CATEALDTQYF

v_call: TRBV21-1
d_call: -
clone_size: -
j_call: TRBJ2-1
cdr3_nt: TGTGCCAGCAGCAAAGAGCGGGGCTCCTACAATGAGCAGTTCTTC
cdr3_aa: CASSKERGSYNEQFF

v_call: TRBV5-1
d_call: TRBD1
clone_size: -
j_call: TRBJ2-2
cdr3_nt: TGCGCCAGCAGCTTGGGGACAGGGGGGACCGGGGAGCTGTTTTTT
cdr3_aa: CASSLGTGGTGELFF

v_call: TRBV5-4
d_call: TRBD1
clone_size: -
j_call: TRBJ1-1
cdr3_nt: TGTGCCAGCAGCCCATCAGGGCACAGGGGAAACACTGAAGCTTTCTTT
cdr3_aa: CASSPSGHRGNTEAFF

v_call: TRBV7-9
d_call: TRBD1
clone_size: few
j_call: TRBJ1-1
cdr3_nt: TGTTCCAGCAGCCAGGGACAGGGTGTTGAAGCTTTCTTT
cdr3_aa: CSSSQGQGVEAFF

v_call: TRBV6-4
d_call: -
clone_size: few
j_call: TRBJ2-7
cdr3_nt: TGTGCCAGCAGTGACTTTGCGGGCCAGCAGTACTTC
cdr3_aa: CASSDFAGQQYF

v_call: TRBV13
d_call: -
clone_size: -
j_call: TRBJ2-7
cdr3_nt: TGTGCCAGCACCAGAGGGGGTTCCACCTACGAGCAGTACTTC
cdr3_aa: CASTRGGSTYEQYF

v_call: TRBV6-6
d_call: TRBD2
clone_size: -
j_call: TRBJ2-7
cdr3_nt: TGTGCCAGCAGTTACAGAAGGGAGGGCAACGAGCAGTACTTC
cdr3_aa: CASSYRREGNEQYF

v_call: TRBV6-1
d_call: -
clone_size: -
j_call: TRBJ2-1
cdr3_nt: TGTGCCAGCGTTCGGAGGGCCTACAATGAGCAGTTCTTC
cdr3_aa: CASVRRAYNEQFF

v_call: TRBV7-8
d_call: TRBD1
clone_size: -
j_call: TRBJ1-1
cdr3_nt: TGTGCCAGCAGCCCTAGGACAGGGTCTGAAGCTTTCTTT
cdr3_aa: CASSPRTGSEAFF

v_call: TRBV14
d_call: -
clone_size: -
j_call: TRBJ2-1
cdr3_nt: TGTGCCAGCAGCCAAGAAGGACAGAAGTTCCTGGGTGAGCAGTTCTTC
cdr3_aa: CASSQEGQKFLGEQFF

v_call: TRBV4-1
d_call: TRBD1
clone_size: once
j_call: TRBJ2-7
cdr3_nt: TGCGCCAGCAGCCGCAATACCGGGACAGGGGGCATCTACGAGCAGTACTTC
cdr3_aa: CASSRNTGTGGIYEQYF

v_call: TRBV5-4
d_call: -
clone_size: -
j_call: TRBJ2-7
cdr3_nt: TGTGCCAGCAGCTTGGGGAGGGTGTCTCACGAGCAGTACTTC
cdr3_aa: CASSLGRVSHEQYF

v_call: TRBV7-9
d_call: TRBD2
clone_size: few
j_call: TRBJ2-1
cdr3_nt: TGTGCCAGCAGCCTCCTGACTAGCGGGAGTGCGGTGGAGCAGTTCTTC
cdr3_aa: CASSLLTSGSAVEQFF

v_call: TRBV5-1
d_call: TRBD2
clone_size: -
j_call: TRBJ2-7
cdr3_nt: TGCGCCAGCAGCTTGGGAGTTGCCGGGAGGGACAACGAGCAGTACTTC
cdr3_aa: CASSLGVAGRDNEQYF

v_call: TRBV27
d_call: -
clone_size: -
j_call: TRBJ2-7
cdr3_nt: TGTGCCAGCAGTCCTTTTCCCTCCCTCCGGGGGTACGAGCAGTACTTC
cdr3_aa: CASSPFPSLRGYEQYF

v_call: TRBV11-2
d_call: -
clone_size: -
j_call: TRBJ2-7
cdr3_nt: TGTGCCAGCAGCTTATCACGACAGGCAATCGAGCAGTACTTC
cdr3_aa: CASSLSRQAIEQYF

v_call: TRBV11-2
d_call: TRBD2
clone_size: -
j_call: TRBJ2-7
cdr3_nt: TGTGCCAGCAGCCCCCCCTTGACTAGCCTCCACGAGCAGTACTTC
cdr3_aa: CASSPPLTSLHEQYF

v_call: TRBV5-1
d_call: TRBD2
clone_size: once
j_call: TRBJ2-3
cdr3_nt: TGCGCCAGCTCGGGGGGGTCTATTTCAGCAGATACGCAGTATTTT
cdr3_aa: CASSGGSISADTQYF

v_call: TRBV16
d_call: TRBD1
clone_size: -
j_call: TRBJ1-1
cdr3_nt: TGTGCCAGCAGCCAACGAGGACAGGGGAACACTGAAGCTTTCTTT
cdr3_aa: CASSQRGQGNTEAFF

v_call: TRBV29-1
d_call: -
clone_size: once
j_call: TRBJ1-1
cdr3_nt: TGCAGCGCCCAAGTACCGGCGGGCACTGAAGCTTTCTTT
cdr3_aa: CSAQVPAGTEAFF

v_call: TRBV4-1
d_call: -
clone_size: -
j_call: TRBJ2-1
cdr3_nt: TGCGCCAGCAGCCAATCGAGTTCATACAATGAGCAGTTCTTC
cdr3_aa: CASSQSSSYNEQFF

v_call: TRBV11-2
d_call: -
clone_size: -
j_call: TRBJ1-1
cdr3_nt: TGTGCCAGCAGCTTAGTCTGGGGGGGCACTGAAGCTTTCTTT
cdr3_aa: CASSLVWGGTEAFF

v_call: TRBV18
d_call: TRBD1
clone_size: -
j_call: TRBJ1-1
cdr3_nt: TGTGCCAGCTCACCACCTGGCAGGGGGGACACTGAAGCTTTCTTT
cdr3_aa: CASSPPGRGDTEAFF

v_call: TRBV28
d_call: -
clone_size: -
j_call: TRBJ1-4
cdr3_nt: TGTGCCAGCAGTTTAGGGGGGGCCGGTGAAAAACTGTTTTTT
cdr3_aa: CASSLGGAGEKLFF

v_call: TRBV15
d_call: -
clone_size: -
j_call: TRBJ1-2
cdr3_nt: TGTGCCACCAGCAGAGGAAACAGGGACAGCTACACCTTC
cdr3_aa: CATSRGNRDSYTF

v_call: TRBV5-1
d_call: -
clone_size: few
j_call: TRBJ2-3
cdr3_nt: TGCGCCAGCAGCTTGTACCCGGGAGTCACAGATACGCAGTATTTT
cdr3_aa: CASSLYPGVTDTQYF

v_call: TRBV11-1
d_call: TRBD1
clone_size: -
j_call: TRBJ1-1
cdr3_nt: TGTGCCAGCAGCTCCACAGGGGTCCACACTGAAGCTTTCTTT
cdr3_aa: CASSSTGVHTEAFF

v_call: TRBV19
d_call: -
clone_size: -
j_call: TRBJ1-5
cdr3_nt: TGTGCCAGTAGGAGAGGCTATCAGCCCCAGCATTTT
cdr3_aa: CASRRGYQPQHF

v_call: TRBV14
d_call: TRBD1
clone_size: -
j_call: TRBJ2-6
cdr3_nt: TGTGCCAGCAGCAAAGGGACAGGGGGCCTAAACTCTGGGGCCAACGTCCTGACTTTC
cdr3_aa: CASSKGTGGLNSGANVLTF

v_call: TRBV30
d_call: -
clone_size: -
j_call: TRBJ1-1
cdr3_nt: TGTGCCTGGAGTGTACCGGGAGTGAACGCTGAAGCTTTCTTT
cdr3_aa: CAWSVPGVNAEAFF

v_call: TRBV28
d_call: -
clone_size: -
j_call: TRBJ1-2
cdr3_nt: TGTGCCAGCAGTTTGGGCAGGGTCTATGGCTACACCTTC
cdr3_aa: CASSLGRVYGYTF

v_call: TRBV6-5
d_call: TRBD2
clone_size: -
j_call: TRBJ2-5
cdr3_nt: TGTGCCAGCAGTTCATCGGGACTAGCGGATCGGGAGACCCAGTACTTC
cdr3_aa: CASSSSGLADRETQYF

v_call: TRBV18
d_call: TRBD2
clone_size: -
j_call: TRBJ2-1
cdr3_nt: TGTGCCAGCTCTCTAGCGGGAGGGTCCTACAATGAGCAGTTCTTC
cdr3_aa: CASSLAGGSYNEQFF

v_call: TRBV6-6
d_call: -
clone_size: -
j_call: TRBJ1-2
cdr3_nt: TGTGCCAGCAGTTCGCGGGACGGCCTTAACTATGGCTACACCTTC
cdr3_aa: CASSSRDGLNYGYTF

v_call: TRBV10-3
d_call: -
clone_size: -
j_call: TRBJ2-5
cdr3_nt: TGTGCCATCAATGGGGGGGCGGGTGAGACCCAGTACTTC
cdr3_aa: CAINGGAGETQYF

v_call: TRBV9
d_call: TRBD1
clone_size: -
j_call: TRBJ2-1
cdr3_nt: TGTGCCAGCAGCGTAGGAGGAGGTACAGGGGTCAATGAGCAGTTCTTC
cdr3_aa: CASSVGGGTGVNEQFF

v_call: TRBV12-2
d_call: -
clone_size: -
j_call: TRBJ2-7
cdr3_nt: TGTGCAAGTCGCCCATTTAGCGGGCCTACCTACGAGCAGTACTTC
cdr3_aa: CASRPFSGPTYEQYF

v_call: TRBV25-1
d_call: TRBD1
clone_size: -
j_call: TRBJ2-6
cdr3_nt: TGTGCCGCCTGGGGCCCGGGACAGTCTCTCTCTGGGGCCAACGTCCTGACTTTC
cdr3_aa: CAAWGPGQSLSGANVLTF

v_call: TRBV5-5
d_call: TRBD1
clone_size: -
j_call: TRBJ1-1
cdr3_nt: TGTGCCAGCAGCGTGGGACAGGGGATTGGTGAAGCTTTCTTT
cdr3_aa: CASSVGQGIGEAFF

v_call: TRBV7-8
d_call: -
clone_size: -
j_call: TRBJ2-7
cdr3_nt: TGTGCCAGCAGCTTTAGATCCGGGAGACCCTACGAGCAGTACTTC
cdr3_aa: CASSFRSGRPYEQYF

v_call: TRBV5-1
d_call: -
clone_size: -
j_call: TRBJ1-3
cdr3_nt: TGCGCCAGCAGCCTGAGCATTACAGTGCCTGGAAACACCATATATTTT
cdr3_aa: CASSLSITVPGNTIYF

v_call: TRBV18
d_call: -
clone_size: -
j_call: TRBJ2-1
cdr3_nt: TGTGCCAGCTCACCTCCCGAGGATGAGCAGTTCTTC
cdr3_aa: CASSPPEDEQFF

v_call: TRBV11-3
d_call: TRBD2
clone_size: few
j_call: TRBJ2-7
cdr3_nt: TGTGCCAGCAGCTTAGCCGGGTCTAGCGGAAATTACGAGCAGTACTTC
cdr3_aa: CASSLAGSSGNYEQYF

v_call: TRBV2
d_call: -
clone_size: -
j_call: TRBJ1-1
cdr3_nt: TGTGCCAGCAGTGAAGGGATGAGGGCTGAAGCTTTCTTT
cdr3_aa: CASSEGMRAEAFF

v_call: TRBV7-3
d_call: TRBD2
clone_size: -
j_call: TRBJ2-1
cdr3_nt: TGTGCCAGCAGCTCCGGACTAGCGGGACGCTCCTACAATGAGCAGTTCTTC
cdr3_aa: CASSSGLAGRSYNEQFF

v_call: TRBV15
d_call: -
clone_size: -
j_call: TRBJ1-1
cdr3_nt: TGTGCCACCAGCAGAGTGGGGGGGACTGAAGCTTTCTTT
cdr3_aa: CATSRVGGTEAFF

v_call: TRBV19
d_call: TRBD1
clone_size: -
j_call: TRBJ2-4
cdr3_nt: TGTGCCAGTAGTAGGGACAGGCTAGCCAAAAACATTCAGTACTTC
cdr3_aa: CASSRDRLAKNIQYF

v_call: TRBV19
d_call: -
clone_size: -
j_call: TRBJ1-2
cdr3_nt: TGTGCCAGTAGTGTCATTTCAGGGTCCTATGGCTACACCTTC
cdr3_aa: CASSVISGSYGYTF

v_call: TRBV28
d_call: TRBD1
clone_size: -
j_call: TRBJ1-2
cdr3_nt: TGTGCCAGCACAACGACAGGGCGAGGCTACACCTTC
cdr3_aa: CASTTTGRGYTF

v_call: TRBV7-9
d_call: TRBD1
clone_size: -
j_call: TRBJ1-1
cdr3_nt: TGTTCCAGCAGCTTAGGCCAGGGGGTCGAAGCTTTCTTT
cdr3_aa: CSSSLGQGVEAFF

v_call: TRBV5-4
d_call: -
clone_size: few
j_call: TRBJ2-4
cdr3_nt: TGTGCCAGCAGCTTGGCAGGGGTTAAAAACATTCAGTACTTC
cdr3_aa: CASSLAGVKNIQYF

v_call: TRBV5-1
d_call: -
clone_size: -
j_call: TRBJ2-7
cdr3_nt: TGCGCCAGCAGCACCAATGGGAGGTACGAGCAGTACTTC
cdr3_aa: CASSTNGRYEQYF